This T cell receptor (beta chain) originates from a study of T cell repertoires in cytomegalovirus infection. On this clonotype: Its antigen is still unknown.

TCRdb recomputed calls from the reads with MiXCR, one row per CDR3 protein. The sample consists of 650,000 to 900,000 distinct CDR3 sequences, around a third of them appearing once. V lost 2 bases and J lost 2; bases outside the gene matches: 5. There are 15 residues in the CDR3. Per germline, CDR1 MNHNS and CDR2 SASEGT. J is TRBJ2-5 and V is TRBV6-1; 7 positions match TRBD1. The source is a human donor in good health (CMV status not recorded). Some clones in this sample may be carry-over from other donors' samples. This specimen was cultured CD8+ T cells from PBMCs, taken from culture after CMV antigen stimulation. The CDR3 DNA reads TGTGCCAGCAGTGAAACCTGGGGACAGCAAGAGACCCAGTACTTC. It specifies CASSETWGQQETQYF.